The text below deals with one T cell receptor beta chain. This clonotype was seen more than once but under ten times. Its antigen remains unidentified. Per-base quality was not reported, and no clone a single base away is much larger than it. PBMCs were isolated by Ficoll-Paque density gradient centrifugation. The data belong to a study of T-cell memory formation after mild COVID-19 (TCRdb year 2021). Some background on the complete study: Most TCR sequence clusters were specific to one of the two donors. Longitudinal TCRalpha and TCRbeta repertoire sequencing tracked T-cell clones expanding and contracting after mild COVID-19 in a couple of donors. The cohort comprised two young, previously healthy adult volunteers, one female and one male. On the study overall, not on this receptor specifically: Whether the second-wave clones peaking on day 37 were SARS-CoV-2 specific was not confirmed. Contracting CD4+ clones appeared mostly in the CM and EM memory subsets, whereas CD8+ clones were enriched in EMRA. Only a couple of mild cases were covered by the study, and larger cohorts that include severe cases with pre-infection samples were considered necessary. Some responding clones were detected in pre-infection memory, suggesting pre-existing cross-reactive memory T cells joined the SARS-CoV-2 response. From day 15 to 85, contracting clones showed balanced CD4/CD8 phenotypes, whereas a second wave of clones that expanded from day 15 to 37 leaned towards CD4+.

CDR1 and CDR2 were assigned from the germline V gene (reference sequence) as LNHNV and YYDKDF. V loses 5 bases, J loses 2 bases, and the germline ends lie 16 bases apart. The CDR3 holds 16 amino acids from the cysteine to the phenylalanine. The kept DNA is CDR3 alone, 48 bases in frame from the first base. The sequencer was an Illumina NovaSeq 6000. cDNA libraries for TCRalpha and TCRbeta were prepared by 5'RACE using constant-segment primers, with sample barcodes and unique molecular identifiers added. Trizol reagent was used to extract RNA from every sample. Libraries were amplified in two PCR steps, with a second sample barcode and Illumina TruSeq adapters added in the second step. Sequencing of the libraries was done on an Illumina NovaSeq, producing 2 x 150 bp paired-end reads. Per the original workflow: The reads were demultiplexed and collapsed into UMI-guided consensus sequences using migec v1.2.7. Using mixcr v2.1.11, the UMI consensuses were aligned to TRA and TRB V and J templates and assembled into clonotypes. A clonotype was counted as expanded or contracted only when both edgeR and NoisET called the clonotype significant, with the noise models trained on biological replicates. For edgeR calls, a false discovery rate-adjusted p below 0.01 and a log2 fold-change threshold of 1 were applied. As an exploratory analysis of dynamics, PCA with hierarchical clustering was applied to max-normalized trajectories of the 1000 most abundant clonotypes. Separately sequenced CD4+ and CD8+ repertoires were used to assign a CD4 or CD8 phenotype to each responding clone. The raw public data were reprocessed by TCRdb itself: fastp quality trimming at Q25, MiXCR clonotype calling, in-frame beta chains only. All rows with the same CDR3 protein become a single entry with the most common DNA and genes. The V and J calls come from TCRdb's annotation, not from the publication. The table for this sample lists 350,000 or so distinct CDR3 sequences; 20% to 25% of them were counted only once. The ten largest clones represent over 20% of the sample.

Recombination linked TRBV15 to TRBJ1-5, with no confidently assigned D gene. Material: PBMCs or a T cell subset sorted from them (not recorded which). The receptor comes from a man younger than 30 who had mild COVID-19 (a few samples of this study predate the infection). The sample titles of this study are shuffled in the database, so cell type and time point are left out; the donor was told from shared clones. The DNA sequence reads TGTGCCACCAGCTGGAAGACCGGCGTACGCAATCAGCCCCAGCATTTT. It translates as CATSWKTGVRNQPQHF.